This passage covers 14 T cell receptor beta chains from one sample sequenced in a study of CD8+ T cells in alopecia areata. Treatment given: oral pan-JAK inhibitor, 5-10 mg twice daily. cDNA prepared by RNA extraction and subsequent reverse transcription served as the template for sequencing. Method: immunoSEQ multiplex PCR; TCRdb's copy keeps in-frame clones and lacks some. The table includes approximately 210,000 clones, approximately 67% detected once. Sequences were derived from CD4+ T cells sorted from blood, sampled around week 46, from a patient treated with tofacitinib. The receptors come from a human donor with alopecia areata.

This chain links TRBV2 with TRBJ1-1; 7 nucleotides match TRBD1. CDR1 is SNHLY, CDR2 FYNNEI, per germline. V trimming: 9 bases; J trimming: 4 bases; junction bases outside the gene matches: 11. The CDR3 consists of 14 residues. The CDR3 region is CASGSQTGLTEAFF. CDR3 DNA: TGTGCCAGTGGGAGTCAGACAGGGCTCACTGAAGCTTTCTTT.

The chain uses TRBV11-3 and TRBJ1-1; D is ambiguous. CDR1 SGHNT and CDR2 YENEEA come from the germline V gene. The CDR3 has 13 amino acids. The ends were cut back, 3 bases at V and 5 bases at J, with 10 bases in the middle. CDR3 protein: CASSFGPRTEAFF. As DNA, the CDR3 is TGTGCCAGCAGCTTCGGGCCCAGAACTGAAGCTTTCTTT.

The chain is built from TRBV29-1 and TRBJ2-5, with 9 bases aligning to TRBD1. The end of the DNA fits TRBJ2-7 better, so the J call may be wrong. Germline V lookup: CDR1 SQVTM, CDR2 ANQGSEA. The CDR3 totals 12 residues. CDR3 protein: CSARQGDYEQYF. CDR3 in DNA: TGCAGCGCTCGACAGGGGGACTACGAGCAGTACTTC.

Here the CDR3 DNA reads TGTGCCAGCAGCCCGGGGGCGGGGACCGGGGAGCTGTTTTTT. It translates to CASSPGAGTGELFF. The J gene is TRBJ2-2, the V gene TRBV5-4; D may be TRBD1 or TRBD2 (6 bases each). V lost 4 bases, J lost 5 bases, and 12 bases lay in between. This CDR3 spans 14 amino acids. The V gene's germline CDR1 is SGHNT and CDR2 YYREEE (reference sequence). Based on the CDR3 plus reference TRBV5-4 and TRBJ2-2, the full variable domain is ETGVTQSPTHLIKTRGQQVTLRCSSQSGHNTVSWYQQALGQGPQFIFQYYREEENGRGNFPPRFSGLQFPNYSSELNVNALELDDSALYLCASSPGAGTGELFFGEGSRLTVL.

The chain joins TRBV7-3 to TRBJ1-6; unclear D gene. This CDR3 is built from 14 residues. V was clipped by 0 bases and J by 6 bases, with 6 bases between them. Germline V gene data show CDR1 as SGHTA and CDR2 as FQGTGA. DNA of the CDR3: TGTGCCAGCAGCTTAACGCGGACTAATTCACCCCTCCACTTT. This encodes CASSLTRTNSPLHF.

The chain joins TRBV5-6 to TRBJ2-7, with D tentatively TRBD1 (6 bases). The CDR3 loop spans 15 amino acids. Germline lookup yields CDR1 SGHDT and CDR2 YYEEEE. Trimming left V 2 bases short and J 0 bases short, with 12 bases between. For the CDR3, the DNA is TGTGCCAGCAGCTTCAGGGGATCGGGCTCCTACGAGCAGTACTTC. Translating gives CASSFRGSGSYEQYF. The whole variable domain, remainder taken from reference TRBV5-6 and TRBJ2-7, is DAGVTQSPTHLIKTRGQQVTLRCSPKSGHDTVSWYQQALGQGPQFIFQYYEEEERQRGNFPDRFSGHQFPNYSSELNVNALLLGDSALYLCASSFRGSGSYEQYFGPGTRLTVT.

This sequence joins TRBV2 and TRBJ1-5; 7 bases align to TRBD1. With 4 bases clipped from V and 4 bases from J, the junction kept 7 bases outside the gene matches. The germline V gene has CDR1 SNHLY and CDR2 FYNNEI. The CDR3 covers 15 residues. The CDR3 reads CASSADRQGNQPQHF. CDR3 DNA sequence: TGTGCCAGCAGTGCGGATCGACAGGGTAATCAGCCCCAGCATTTT. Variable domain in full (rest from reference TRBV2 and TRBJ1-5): EPEVTQTPSHQVTQMGQEVILRCVPISNHLYFYWYRQILGQKVEFLVSFYNNEISEKSEIFDDQFSVERPDGSNFTLKIRSTKLEDSAMYFCASSADRQGNQPQHFGDGTRLSIL.

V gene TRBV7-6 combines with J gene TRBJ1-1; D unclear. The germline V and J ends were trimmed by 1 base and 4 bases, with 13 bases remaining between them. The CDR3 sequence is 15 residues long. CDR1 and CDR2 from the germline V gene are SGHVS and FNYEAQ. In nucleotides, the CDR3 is TGTGCCAGCAGCTTAGGTCTCCCAGATTGCACTGAAGCTTTCTTT. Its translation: CASSLGLPDCTEAFF.

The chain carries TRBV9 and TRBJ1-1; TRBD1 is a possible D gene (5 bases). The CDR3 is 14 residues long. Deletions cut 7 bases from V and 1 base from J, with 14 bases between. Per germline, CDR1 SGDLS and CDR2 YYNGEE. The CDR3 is CASGGGNENTEAFF. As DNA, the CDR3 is TGTGCCAGCGGGGGAGGAAATGAGAACACTGAAGCTTTCTTT.

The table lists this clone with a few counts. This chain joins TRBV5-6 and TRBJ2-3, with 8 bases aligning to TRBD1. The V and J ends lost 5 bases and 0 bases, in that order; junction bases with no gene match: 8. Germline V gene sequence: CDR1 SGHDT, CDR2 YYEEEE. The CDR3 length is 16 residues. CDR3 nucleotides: TGTGCCAGCAGATTGCCCGGACAGGGAAGCACAGATACGCAGTATTTT. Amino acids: CASRLPGQGSTDTQYF.

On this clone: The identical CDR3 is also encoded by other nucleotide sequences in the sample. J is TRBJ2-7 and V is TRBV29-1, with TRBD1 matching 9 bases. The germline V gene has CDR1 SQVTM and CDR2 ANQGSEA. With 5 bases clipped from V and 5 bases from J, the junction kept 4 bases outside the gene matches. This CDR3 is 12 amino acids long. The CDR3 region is CSVKQGAHEQYF. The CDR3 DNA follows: TGCAGCGTTAAACAGGGGGCTCACGAGCAGTACTTC.

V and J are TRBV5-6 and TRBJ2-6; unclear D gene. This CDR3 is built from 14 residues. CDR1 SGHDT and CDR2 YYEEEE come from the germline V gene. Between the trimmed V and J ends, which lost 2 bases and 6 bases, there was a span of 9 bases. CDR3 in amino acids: CASSFDWSANVLTF. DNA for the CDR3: TGTGCCAGCAGCTTCGACTGGTCGGCCAACGTCCTGACTTTC.

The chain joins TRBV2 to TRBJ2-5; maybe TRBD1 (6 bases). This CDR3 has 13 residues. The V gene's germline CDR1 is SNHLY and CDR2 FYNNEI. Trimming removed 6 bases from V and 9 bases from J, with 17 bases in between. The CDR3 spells CASSEQGPRAQYF. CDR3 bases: TGTGCCAGCAGCGAACAGGGCCCTCGGGCCCAGTACTTC.

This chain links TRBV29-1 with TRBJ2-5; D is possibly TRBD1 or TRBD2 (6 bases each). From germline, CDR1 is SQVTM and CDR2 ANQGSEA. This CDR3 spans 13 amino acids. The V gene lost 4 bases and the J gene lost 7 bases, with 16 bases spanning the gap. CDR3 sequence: CSVVFGGWGTQYF. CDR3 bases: TGCAGCGTTGTCTTCGGGGGCTGGGGGACCCAGTACTTC.